Sequencing of this TCR beta chain was carried out in a study of cytomegalovirus exposure and HLA in healthy donors. PCR involved 60 Vbeta and 13 Jbeta primers. Sequencing used immunoSEQ multiplex PCR; TCRdb keeps in-frame clones, though not all of them. The repertoire holds 150,000 to 200,000 clones, with approximately 85% as singletons. Trimming cost V 4 bases and J 3 bases, with 13 bases left between them. This CDR3 is built from 16 residues. This TCR was recovered from a woman aged 45-65 years in good health and CMV-seropositive. The chain uses TRBV23-1 and TRBJ2-6; D gene ambiguous. TRBV23-1 is annotated as an ORF whose role is uncertain. The material sequenced was PBMCs. The CDR3 here is CASSPQPGFGANVLTF. The CDR3 DNA sequence: TGCGCCAGCAGTCCCCAACCCGGGTTTGGGGCCAACGTCCTGACTTTC.